A selection of T cell receptor beta chains follows, all from one sample in a study of T cell responses to AZD1222 COVID-19 vaccine. The protocol was immunoSEQ multiplex PCR, while the TCRdb copy is restricted to in-frame clones and leaves out a portion. Found here are 130,000 to 150,000 clones, 75% to 85% of them singletons; the top ten hold around 4.1%. The sample consisted of peripheral blood, taken on day 0 of MenACWY control vaccination. The receptors stem from an adult in good health. Each CDR3 is given with its conserved first and last residue. A D gene is named only where the DNA matches it firmly. Clone size is not always given. Where it is, it says once, few, many or a class for expanded clones.

J	D	size	V	CDR3	DNA
TRBJ1-2	TRBD1	-	TRBV11-1	CASSRDSNYGYTF	TGTGCCAGCAGCCGGGACAGCAACTATGGCTACACCTTC
TRBJ2-3	-	-	TRBV27	CASSLSRVTAATDTQYF	TGTGCCAGCAGTTTATCGCGCGTGACAGCGGCCACAGATACGCAGTATTTT
TRBJ1-1	-	-	TRBV6-5	CASGPGITEAFF	TGTGCCTCCGGGCCGGGTATCACTGAAGCTTTCTTT
TRBJ1-2	-	-	TRBV9	CASSVGRTVQDLYGYTF	TGTGCCAGCAGCGTGGGTAGAACAGTGCAGGATCTCTATGGCTACACCTTC
TRBJ2-2	TRBD1	-	TRBV11-1	CASSSNDRGRTGELFF	TGTGCCAGCAGCTCTAACGACAGGGGGCGGACCGGGGAGCTGTTTTTT
TRBJ1-4	-	-	TRBV4-1	CASSQDRRQGQEKLFF	TGCGCCAGCAGCCAAGATCGGCGGCAGGGTCAAGAAAAACTGTTTTTT
TRBJ1-1	-	-	TRBV28	CASSGTPNTEAFF	TGTGCCAGTTCCGGGACACCCAACACTGAAGCTTTCTTT
TRBJ1-1	-	-	TRBV2	CASSVGPGEAFF	TGTGCCAGCAGTGTTGGGCCGGGTGAAGCTTTCTTT
TRBJ2-2	-	-	TRBV19	CASSIPPKPGELFF	TGTGCCAGTAGTATCCCCCCGAAACCCGGGGAGCTGTTTTTT
TRBJ1-2	-	once	TRBV6-5	CASSPSYGYTF	TGTGCCAGCAGTCCTAGCTATGGCTACACCTTC
TRBJ2-5	-	-	TRBV5-1	CASSPNSGLQETQYF	TGCGCCAGCAGTCCTAATAGCGGTCTCCAAGAGACCCAGTACTTC
TRBJ2-3	-	few	TRBV5-4	CASSPRLGGSTDTQYF	TGTGCCAGCAGCCCCCGACTAGGCGGGAGCACAGATACGCAGTATTTT
TRBJ2-1	-	once	TRBV7-3	CASSLTGTTARQFF	TGTGCCAGCAGCTTAACGGGGACCACAGCCCGGCAGTTCTTC
TRBJ1-2	-	-	TRBV15	CATSSNPYGYTF	TGTGCCACCAGCAGCAACCCCTATGGCTACACCTTC
TRBJ1-1	-	few	TRBV9	CASSVGSVMNTEAFF	TGTGCCAGCAGCGTAGGTTCAGTGATGAACACTGAAGCTTTCTTT
TRBJ2-1	-	few	TRBV5-1	CASSRDSSYNEQFF	TGCGCCAGCAGCCGAGATAGCTCCTACAATGAGCAGTTCTTC
TRBJ2-7	TRBD2	-	TRBV2	CASRLAGGAYEQYF	TGTGCCAGCAGGCTAGCGGGGGGCGCCTACGAGCAGTACTTC
TRBJ1-2	TRBD1	-	TRBV2	CASSARTGGAGYTF	TGTGCCAGCAGCGCCCGGACAGGGGGCGCAGGCTACACCTTC
TRBJ1-6	-	-	TRBV5-4	CASSLENSVSPLHF	TGTGCCAGCAGCTTGGAGAATTCGGTTTCACCCCTCCACTTT